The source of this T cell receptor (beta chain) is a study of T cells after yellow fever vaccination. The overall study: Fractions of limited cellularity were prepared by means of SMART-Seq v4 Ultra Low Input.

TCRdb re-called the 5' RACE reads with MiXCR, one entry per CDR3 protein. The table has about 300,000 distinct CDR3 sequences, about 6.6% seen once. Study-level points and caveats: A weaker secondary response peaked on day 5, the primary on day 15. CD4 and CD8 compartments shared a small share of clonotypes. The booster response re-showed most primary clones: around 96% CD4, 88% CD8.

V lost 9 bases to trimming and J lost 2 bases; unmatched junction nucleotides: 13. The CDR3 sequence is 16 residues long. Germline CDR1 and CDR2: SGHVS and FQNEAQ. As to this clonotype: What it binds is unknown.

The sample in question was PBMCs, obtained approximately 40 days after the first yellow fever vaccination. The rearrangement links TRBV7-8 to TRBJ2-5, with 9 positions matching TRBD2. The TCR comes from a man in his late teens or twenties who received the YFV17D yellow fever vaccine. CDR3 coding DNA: TGTGCCAGTCGGGGGGCCCTAGCGGGGAAACAAGAGACCCAGTACTTC. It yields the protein CASRGALAGKQETQYF.